The 30 T cell receptor beta chains presented below share a single source sample, sequenced in a study of T cell responses to AZD1222 COVID-19 vaccine. The assay was immunoSEQ multiplex PCR, and TCRdb's table has in-frame clones only and misses some. The sample lists about 80,000 clones; about nine tenths were seen once. The sample in question was peripheral blood, obtained on day 0 of AZD1222 vaccination. The receptors were gathered from an adult in good health.

The chain joins TRBV28 to TRBJ2-7, with D perhaps TRBD1 (5 bases). The germline V gene encodes CDR1 MDHEN and CDR2 SYDVKM. The CDR3 contains 12 residues. Trimming left V 3 bases short and J 5 bases short, with 8 bases between. CDR3 residues: CASSLKGHEQYF. DNA for the CDR3: TGTGCCAGCAGTTTGAAGGGGCACGAGCAGTACTTC.

V is TRBV5-1 and J is TRBJ1-2, with TRBD1 matching over 10 bases. The trim removed 4 bases at V and 0 bases at J, leaving 9 bases unmatched. Germline V gene data show CDR1 as SGHRS and CDR2 as YFSETQ. The CDR3 loop spans 17 amino acids. The CDR3 spells CASSPRGQGTPNYGYTF. The CDR3 nucleotides are TGCGCCAGCAGCCCACGGGGACAGGGGACCCCTAACTATGGCTACACCTTC.

The J gene is TRBJ2-1, the V gene TRBV19; TRBD2 matches 8 bases. Germline assignment: CDR1 LNHDA and CDR2 SQIVND (reference sequence). This CDR3 has 15 amino acids. Unmatched junction bases numbered 9, after V lost 4 bases and J lost 7 bases. CDR3 bases: TGTGCCAGTAGTAAACGGGAGGGTTTGGGTAATGAGCAGTTCTTC. Protein: CASSKREGLGNEQFF.

The V gene is TRBV28, the J gene TRBJ2-1, with 9 bases identical to TRBD1. Germline V gene sequence: CDR1 MDHEN, CDR2 SYDVKM. V shed 4 bases, J shed 8 bases, and the junction held 3 bases outside the gene matches. The CDR3 is 13 residues long. The CDR3 reads CASSSYRGHEQFF. In nucleotides, the CDR3 is TGTGCCAGCAGTTCGTACAGGGGGCATGAGCAGTTCTTC.

This clone was counted once. The chain is built from TRBV6-5 and TRBJ1-1; weak D call: TRBD1 (6 bases). Germline V lookup: CDR1 MNHEY, CDR2 SVGAGI. Trimming stripped 11 bases from V and 7 bases from J, with 17 bases between. The CDR3 is 12 residues long. This chain's CDR3 is CAGAGTSFEAFF. The CDR3 DNA reads as TGTGCCGGGGCCGGGACATCCTTTGAAGCTTTCTTT.

This chain links TRBV5-5 with TRBJ1-5; D might be TRBD1 (6 bases). Between the trimmed V and J ends, which lost 4 bases and 4 bases, there was a span of 9 bases. CDR1 SGHKS and CDR2 YYEKEE come from the germline V gene (reference sequence). This CDR3 has 13 amino acids. Here the CDR3 reads CASSPGANQPQHF. CDR3 in DNA: TGTGCCAGCAGCCCGGGGGCGAATCAGCCCCAGCATTTT.

V and J are TRBV19 and TRBJ1-5, with 11 nucleotides matching TRBD1. The CDR3 covers 14 residues. Germline trimming cut 5 bases from V and 5 bases from J; bases unmatched to any gene: 2. Looked up from germline, CDR1 is LNHDA and CDR2 is SQIVND (reference sequence). The CDR3 is CASSGTGGDQPQHF. The CDR3 DNA sequence: TGTGCCAGTAGTGGGACAGGGGGGGATCAGCCCCAGCATTTT.

V and J are TRBV24-1 and TRBJ1-2; D unclear. Germline assignment: CDR1 KGHDR and CDR2 SFDVKD. The CDR3 length is 13 residues. The V end lost 1 base, the J end lost 10 bases, and 12 bases lay between the germline ends. CDR3 nucleotides: TGTGCCACCAGTGATTTAAGCACCGATCCCTACACCTTC. Protein product: CATSDLSTDPYTF.

This chain uses TRBV6-6 with TRBJ1-6; 8 bases are a match to TRBD1. J was trimmed by 8 bases and V by 0 bases; bases with no gene match: 6. Germline V gene lookup returns CDR1 MNHNY and CDR2 SVGAGI (reference sequence). The CDR3 covers 16 residues. The CDR3 reads CASSYSPDREDSPLHF. The CDR3 DNA reads as TGTGCCAGCAGTTACTCCCCGGACAGGGAGGATTCACCCCTCCACTTT.

The chain uses TRBV4-1 and TRBJ2-1; either TRBD1 or TRBD2 may supply D (6 bases each). From germline, CDR1 is MGHRA and CDR2 YSYEKL. Trimming cost V 4 bases and J 5 bases, with 15 bases left between them. There are 15 residues in the CDR3. The CDR3 loop reads CASSPTGWRDNEQFF. In DNA, the CDR3 is TGCGCCAGCAGCCCAACAGGGTGGAGGGACAATGAGCAGTTCTTC.

The chain combines TRBV6-5 with TRBJ2-3; tentatively, D is TRBD2 (6 bases). V gave up 8 bases and J gave up 5 bases, with 17 bases separating them. The CDR3 loop spans 14 amino acids. The germline V gene encodes CDR1 MNHEY and CDR2 SVGAGI. DNA for the CDR3: TGTGCCAGCGCCTCGGGAGCCGAGGGAGATACGCAGTATTTT. It encodes CASASGAEGDTQYF.

Here the CDR3 DNA reads TGCGCCAGCAGCCGTGGACAAGCGAATGGCTACACCTTC. Residues: CASSRGQANGYTF. The chain uses TRBV5-1 and TRBJ1-2, with TRBD1 as a possible D gene (5 bases). Germline V gene sequence: CDR1 SGHRS, CDR2 YFSETQ. The CDR3 covers 13 residues. Trimming cost V 4 bases and J 6 bases, with 13 bases left between them.

V usage is TRBV18 and J usage is TRBJ1-2; D is uncertain. The V end lost 2 bases, the J end lost 5 bases, and 12 bases lay between the germline ends. Germline V gene sequence: CDR1 KGHSH, CDR2 LQKENI. CDR3 length: 14 residues. For the CDR3, the DNA is TGTGCCAGCTCACCAGGGATCCTCGGGTATGGCTACACCTTC. Its translation is CASSPGILGYGYTF.

The V and J genes are TRBV27 and TRBJ2-7; D is perhaps TRBD2 (5 bases). CDR1 and CDR2 (germline): MNHEY, SMNVEV (reference sequence). Between the trimmed V and J ends, which lost 8 bases and 1 base, there was a span of 12 bases. The CDR3 has 13 residues. CDR3 in DNA: TGTGCCAGCGCGCGTACGGGATCCTACGAGCAGTACTTC. It encodes CASARTGSYEQYF.

The chain has TRBV6-6 and TRBJ2-7; 10 bases match TRBD1. The CDR3 is made up of 16 amino acids. With 6 bases clipped from V and 3 bases from J, the junction kept 11 bases outside the gene matches. Germline V gene sequence: CDR1 MNHNY, CDR2 SVGAGI (reference sequence). CDR3 sequence reads: CASRELPGQGIYEQYF. In nucleotides, the CDR3 is TGTGCCAGCAGGGAACTACCGGGACAGGGGATCTACGAGCAGTACTTC.

This clone appeared a single time. The chain couples TRBV3-1 (or the pseudogene TRBV3-2) to TRBJ2-1, with D tentatively TRBD2 (5 bases). Germline CDR1 LGHDT, CDR2 YNNKEL (reference sequence). V lost 4 bases and J 2 bases, leaving 12 bases between the germline ends. The length of the CDR3 is 15 residues. The CDR3 reads CASSPDWNTYNEQFF. CDR3 coding DNA: TGTGCCAGCAGCCCGGACTGGAACACCTACAATGAGCAGTTCTTC.

The count of this clone is one. This chain links TRBV7-2 with TRBJ1-5; 7 positions match TRBD1. The CDR3 runs 16 residues. CDR1 and CDR2 (germline): SGHTA, FQGNSA. V lost 2 bases, J lost 6 bases, and 10 bases stayed unmatched. The CDR3 DNA reads TGTGCCAGCAGCTTACCTTCTGGCAGGGGGGTTCAGCCCCAGCATTTT. It yields the protein CASSLPSGRGVQPQHF.

This clone was observed a single time. V and J are TRBV3-1 (or the pseudogene TRBV3-2) and TRBJ1-1; D is uncertain. The CDR3 is 15 amino acids. Germline CDR1 LGHDT, CDR2 YNNKEL (reference sequence). V was shortened by 1 base and J by 1 base, with 10 bases between the two germline ends. CDR3 DNA: TGTGCCAGCAGCCAAGTCACGGATTCGAACACTGAAGCTTTCTTT. This codes for CASSQVTDSNTEAFF.

The chain links TRBV5-5 to TRBJ1-2, with TRBD1 matching 7 bases. This CDR3 has 15 amino acids. Germline values: CDR1 SGHKS, CDR2 YYEKEE (reference sequence). V trimming: 2 bases; J trimming: 8 bases; junction bases outside the gene matches: 12. CDR3 loop: CASSFGLGQSDGYTF. CDR3 nucleotides: TGTGCCAGCAGCTTCGGGTTGGGACAGTCGGACGGCTACACCTTC.

The J gene is TRBJ1-6, the V gene TRBV5-1; D not resolved. CDR3 length: 15 amino acids. Germline CDR1 is SGHRS and CDR2 is YFSETQ. V gave up 0 bases and J gave up 6 bases, with 10 bases separating them. The CDR3 here is CASSLDRPFNSPLHF. CDR3 bases: TGCGCCAGCAGCTTGGACAGACCTTTTAATTCACCCCTCCACTTT.

The chain couples TRBV5-5 to TRBJ2-1, with a weak D call TRBD2 (6 bases). In germline, CDR1 is SGHKS, CDR2 YYEKEE (reference sequence). Trimming stripped 0 bases from V and 15 bases from J, with 16 bases between. The CDR3 is made up of 13 amino acids. CDR3 sequence (DNA): TGTGCCAGCAGCTTGGGACTAAGGTGGGGGGTGTTCTTC. Translated: CASSLGLRWGVFF.

This clone has a handful of counts. The chain joins TRBV29-1 to TRBJ1-1; TRBD1 matches at 9 bases. The CDR3 has 14 amino acids. Germline CDR1 and CDR2: SQVTM and ANQGSEA. Germline trimming cut 6 bases from V and 4 bases from J; bases unmatched to any gene: 9. CDR3 sequence (DNA): TGCAGCGTCCAATCACAGGGGGCCGGCACTGAAGCTTTCTTT. Translation gives CSVQSQGAGTEAFF.

This chain connects TRBV27 to TRBJ1-6, with D possibly TRBD1 on 5 matching bases. The CDR3 runs 14 residues. V lost 6 bases and J lost 7, with 13 bases in between. Germline CDR1 is MNHEY and CDR2 is SMNVEV (reference sequence). The CDR3 DNA reads as TGTGCCAGCAGAACAGGCCTGACAAATTCACCCCTCCACTTT. Its translation: CASRTGLTNSPLHF.

A single count supports this clone. CDR3: CASGVAGITDTQYF. The CDR3 nucleotides read TGTGCCAGCGGGGTAGCGGGCATCACAGATACGCAGTATTTT. The chain uses TRBV7-3 and TRBJ2-3; 7 bases fit TRBD2. Germline CDR1 is SGHTA and CDR2 is FQGTGA. CDR3 length: 14 residues. The J segment lost 2 bases and the V segment lost 8 bases, leaving 7 bases of the junction unmatched.

The chain links TRBV5-6 to TRBJ1-2, with D perhaps TRBD1 (6 bases). V shed 3 bases and J shed 3 bases, with 9 bases lying between them. The germline gives CDR1 SGHDT, CDR2 YYEEEE. CDR3 size: 13 residues. The CDR3 spells CASSSTGYYGYTF. The DNA of the CDR3 is TGTGCCAGCAGCTCTACAGGGTACTATGGCTACACCTTC. Full variable domain (missing parts from reference TRBV5-6 and TRBJ1-2): DAGVTQSPTHLIKTRGQQVTLRCSPKSGHDTVSWYQQALGQGPQFIFQYYEEEERQRGNFPDRFSGHQFPNYSSELNVNALLLGDSALYLCASSSTGYYGYTFGSGTRLTVV.

The chain is built from TRBV5-1 and TRBJ1-1; the D gene is possibly TRBD1 (5 bases). Germline values: CDR1 SGHRS, CDR2 YFSETQ. The CDR3 sequence is 14 residues long. V was pared by 2 bases and J by 7 bases, with 15 bases between. CDR3 protein: CASSFAGRVNEAFF. Here the CDR3 DNA reads TGCGCCAGCAGCTTTGCAGGGAGGGTGAATGAAGCTTTCTTT. The full variable domain, its missing parts supplied by reference TRBV5-1 and TRBJ1-1, is KAGVTQTPRYLIKTRGQQVTLSCSPISGHRSVSWYQQTPGQGLQFLFEYFSETQRNKGNFPGRFSGRQFSNSRSEMNVSTLELGDSALYLCASSFAGRVNEAFFGQGTRLTVV.

The CDR3 DNA reads as TGCAGCGCAAGGGACAGCTCCTACGAGCAGTACTTC. This codes for CSARDSSYEQYF. The chain joins TRBV29-1 to TRBJ2-7, with 7 bases fitting TRBD1. CDR3 length equals 12 residues. V dropped 7 bases and J dropped 0; count of bases not matched to a gene: 3. The germline V gene has CDR1 SQVTM and CDR2 ANQGSEA.

This chain connects TRBV3-1 (or the pseudogene TRBV3-2) to TRBJ1-1; D may be TRBD1 (5 bases). Germline assignment: CDR1 LGHDT and CDR2 YNNKEL (reference sequence). Trimming removed 1 base at V and 3 bases at J, with 15 bases between. The CDR3 runs to 16 residues. DNA of the CDR3: TGTGCCAGCAGCCAAGCAGGGAAGAACGAGGACACTGAAGCTTTCTTT. Translating it yields CASSQAGKNEDTEAFF.

The CDR3 here is CSASAGTSDEQYF. CDR3 DNA sequence: TGCAGTGCTAGTGCTGGGACTAGCGACGAGCAGTACTTC. The chain has TRBV20-1 and TRBJ2-7; 10 positions match TRBD2. Trimming cost V 3 bases and J 5 bases; bases outside gene matches: 4. The CDR3 is made up of 13 amino acids. CDR1 and CDR2 (germline): DFQATT, SNEGSKA (reference sequence).

The chain carries TRBV27 and TRBJ1-5; D is unclear. The CDR3 contains 13 residues. Germline CDR1 reads MNHEY; CDR2 reads SMNVEV (reference sequence). Trimming stripped 3 bases from V and 3 bases from J, with 6 bases between. The CDR3 DNA is TGTGCCAGCAGTTTGGGCCTCAATCAGCCCCAGCATTTT. Its translation is CASSLGLNQPQHF.